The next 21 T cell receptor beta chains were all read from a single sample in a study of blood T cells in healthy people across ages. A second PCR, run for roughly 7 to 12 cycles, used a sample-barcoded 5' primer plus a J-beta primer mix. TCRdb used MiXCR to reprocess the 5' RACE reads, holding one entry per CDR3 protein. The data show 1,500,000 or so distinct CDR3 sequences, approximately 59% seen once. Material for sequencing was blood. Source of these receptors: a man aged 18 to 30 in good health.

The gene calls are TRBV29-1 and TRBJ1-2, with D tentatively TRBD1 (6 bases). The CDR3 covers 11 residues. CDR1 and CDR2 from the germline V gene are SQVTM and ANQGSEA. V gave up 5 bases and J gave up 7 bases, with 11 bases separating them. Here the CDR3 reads CSVKRTVGYTF. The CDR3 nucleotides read TGCAGCGTTAAAAGGACAGTTGGCTACACCTTC.

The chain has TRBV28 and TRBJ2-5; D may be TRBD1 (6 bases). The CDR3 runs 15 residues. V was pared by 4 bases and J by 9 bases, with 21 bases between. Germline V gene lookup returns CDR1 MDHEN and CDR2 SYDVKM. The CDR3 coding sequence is TGTGCCAGCAGTTCGGACAGCCTTTTTTCAATCTCCCAGTACTTC. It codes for CASSSDSLFSISQYF. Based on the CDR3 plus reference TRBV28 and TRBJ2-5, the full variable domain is DVKVTQSSRYLVKRTGEKVFLECVQDMDHENMFWYRQDPGLGLRLIYFSYDVKMKEKGDIPEGYSVSREKKERFSLILESASTNQTSMYLCASSSDSLFSISQYFGPGTRLLVL.

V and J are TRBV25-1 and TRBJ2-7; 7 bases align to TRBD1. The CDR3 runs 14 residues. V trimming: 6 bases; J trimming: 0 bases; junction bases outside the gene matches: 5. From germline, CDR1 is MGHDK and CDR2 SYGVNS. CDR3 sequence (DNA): TGTGCCAGCAGAGAGACAGGGTACTCCTACGAGCAGTACTTC. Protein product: CASRETGYSYEQYF.

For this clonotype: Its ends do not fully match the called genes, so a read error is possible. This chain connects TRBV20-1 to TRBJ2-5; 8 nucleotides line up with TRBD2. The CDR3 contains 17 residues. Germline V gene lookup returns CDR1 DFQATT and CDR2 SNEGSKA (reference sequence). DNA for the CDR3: TGCAGTGCCAGAGACGCACTAGCGGACCCGTACCAAGAGACCCAGTACTTC. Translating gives CSARDALADPYQETQYF.

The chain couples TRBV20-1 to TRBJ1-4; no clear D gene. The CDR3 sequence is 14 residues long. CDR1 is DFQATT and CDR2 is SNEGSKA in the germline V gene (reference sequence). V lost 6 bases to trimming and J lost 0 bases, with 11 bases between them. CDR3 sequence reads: CSAVQHSTNEKLFF. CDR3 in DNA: TGCAGTGCCGTCCAGCATTCAACTAATGAAAAACTGTTTTTT.

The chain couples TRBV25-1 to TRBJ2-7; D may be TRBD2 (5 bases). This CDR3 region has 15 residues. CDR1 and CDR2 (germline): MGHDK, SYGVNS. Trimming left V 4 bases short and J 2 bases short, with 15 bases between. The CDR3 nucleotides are TGTGCCAGCAGTGTTTCTCCCGGACTTGCCTACGAGCAGTACTTC. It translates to CASSVSPGLAYEQYF.

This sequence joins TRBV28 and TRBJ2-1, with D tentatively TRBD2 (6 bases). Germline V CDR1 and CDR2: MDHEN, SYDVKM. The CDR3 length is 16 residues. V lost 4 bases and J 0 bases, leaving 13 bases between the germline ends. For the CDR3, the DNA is TGTGCCAGCAGTTCCCGGGGGTCCCGCTCCTACAATGAGCAGTTCTTC. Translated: CASSSRGSRSYNEQFF.

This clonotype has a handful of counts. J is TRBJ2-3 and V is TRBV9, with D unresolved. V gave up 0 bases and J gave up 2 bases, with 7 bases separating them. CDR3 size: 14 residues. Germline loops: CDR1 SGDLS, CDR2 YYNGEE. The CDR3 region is CASSVEGPTDTQYF. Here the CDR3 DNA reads TGTGCCAGCAGCGTAGAAGGGCCCACAGATACGCAGTATTTT. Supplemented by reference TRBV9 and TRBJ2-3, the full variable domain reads DSGVTQTPKHLITATGQRVTLRCSPRSGDLSVYWYQQSLDQGLQFLIQYYNGEERAKGNILERFSAQQFPDLHSELNLSSLELGDSALYFCASSVEGPTDTQYFGPGTRLTVL.

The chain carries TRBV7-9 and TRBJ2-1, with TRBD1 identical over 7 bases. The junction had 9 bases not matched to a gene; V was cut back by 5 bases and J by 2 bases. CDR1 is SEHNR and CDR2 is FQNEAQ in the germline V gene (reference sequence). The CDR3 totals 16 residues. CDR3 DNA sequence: TGTGCCAGCAGCAAATCACCAGGGGGTACCTACAATGAGCAGTTCTTC. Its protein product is CASSKSPGGTYNEQFF.

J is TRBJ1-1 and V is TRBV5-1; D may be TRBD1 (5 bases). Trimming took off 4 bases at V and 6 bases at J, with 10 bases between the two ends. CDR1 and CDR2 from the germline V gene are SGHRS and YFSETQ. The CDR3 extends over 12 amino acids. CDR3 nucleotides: TGCGCCAGCAGCCCCGACAGCGCTGAAGCTTTCTTT. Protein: CASSPDSAEAFF. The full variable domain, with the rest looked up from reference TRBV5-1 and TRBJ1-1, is KAGVTQTPRYLIKTRGQQVTLSCSPISGHRSVSWYQQTPGQGLQFLFEYFSETQRNKGNFPGRFSGRQFSNSRSEMNVSTLELGDSALYLCASSPDSAEAFFGQGTRLTVV.

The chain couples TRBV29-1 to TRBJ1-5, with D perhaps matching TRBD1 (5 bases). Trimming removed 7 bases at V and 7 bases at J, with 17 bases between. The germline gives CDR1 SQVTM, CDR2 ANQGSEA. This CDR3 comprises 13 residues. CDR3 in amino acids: CSAVAGVSQPQHF. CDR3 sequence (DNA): TGCAGCGCCGTTGCGGGGGTGAGCCAGCCCCAGCATTTT. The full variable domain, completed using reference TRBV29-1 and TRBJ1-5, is SAVISQKPSRDICQRGTSLTIQCQVDSQVTMMFWYRQQPGQSLTLIATANQGSEATYESGFVIDKFPISRPNLTFSTLTVSNMSPEDSSIYLCSAVAGVSQPQHFGDGTRLSIL.

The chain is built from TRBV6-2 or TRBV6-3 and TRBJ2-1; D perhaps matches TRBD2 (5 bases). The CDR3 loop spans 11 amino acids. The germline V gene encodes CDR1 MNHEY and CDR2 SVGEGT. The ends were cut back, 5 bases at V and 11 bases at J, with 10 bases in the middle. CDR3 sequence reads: CASSDGLKQFF. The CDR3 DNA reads TGTGCCAGCAGTGACGGACTGAAGCAGTTCTTC.

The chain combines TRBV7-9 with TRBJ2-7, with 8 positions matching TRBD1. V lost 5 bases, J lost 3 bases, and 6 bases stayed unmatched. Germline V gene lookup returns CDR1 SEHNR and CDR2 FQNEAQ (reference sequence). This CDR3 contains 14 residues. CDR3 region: CASSLGQAYYEQYF. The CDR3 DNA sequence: TGTGCCAGCAGCCTGGGACAGGCCTACTACGAGCAGTACTTC.

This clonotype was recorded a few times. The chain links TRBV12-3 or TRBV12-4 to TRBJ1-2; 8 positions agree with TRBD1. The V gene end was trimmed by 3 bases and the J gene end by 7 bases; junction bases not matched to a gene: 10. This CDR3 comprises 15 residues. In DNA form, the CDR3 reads TGTGCCAGCAGTTTCTTGACAGGGGATGACGGTGGCTACACCTTC. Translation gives CASSFLTGDDGGYTF.

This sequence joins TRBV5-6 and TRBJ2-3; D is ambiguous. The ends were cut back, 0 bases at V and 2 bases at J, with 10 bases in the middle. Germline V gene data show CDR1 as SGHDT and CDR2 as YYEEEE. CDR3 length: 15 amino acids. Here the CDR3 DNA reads TGTGCCAGCAGCTTGGGGGCAGGAACCACAGATACGCAGTATTTT. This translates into CASSLGAGTTDTQYF.

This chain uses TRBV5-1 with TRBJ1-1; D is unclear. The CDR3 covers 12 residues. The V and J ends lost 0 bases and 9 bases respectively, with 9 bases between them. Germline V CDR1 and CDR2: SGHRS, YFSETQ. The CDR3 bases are TGCGCCAGCAGCTTGGAATTGGGCAAAGCTTTCTTT. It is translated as CASSLELGKAFF.

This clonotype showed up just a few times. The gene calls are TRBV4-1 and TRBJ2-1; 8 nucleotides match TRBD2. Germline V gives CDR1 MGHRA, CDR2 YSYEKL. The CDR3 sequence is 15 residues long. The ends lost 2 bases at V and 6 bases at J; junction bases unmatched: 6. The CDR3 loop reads CASSQPGLVGNEQFF. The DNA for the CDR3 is TGCGCCAGCAGCCAACCGGGACTAGTCGGCAATGAGCAGTTCTTC.

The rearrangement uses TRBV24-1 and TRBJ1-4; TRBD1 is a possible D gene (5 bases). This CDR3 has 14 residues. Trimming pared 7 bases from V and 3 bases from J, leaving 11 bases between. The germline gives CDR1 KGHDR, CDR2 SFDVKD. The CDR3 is CATRPGTANEKLFF. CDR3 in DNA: TGTGCCACCAGACCCGGGACCGCTAATGAAAAACTGTTTTTT.

CDR3 region: CASSQDLTANEQYF. In nucleotides, the CDR3 is TGCGCCAGCAGCCAAGATCTAACTGCCAACGAGCAGTACTTC. The chain employs TRBV4-3 and TRBJ2-5, with no clear D. The closer fit of TRBJ2-7 to the DNA end suggests the J call may be wrong. The CDR3 runs 14 residues. Per the germline V gene, CDR1 is LGHNA and CDR2 is YSLEER.

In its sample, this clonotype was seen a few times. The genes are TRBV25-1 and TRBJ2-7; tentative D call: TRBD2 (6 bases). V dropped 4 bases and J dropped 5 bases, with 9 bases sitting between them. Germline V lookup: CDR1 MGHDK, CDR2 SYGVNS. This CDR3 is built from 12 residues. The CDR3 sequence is CASSVLAHEQYF. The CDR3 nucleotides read TGTGCCAGCAGTGTACTAGCCCACGAGCAGTACTTC.

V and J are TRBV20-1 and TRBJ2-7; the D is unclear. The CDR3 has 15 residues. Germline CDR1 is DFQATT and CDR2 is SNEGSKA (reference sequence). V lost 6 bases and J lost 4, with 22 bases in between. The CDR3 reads CSAQTLYVGTYEQYF. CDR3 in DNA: TGCAGTGCCCAAACCCTCTATGTGGGAACTTACGAGCAGTACTTC.